Listed below are T cell receptor beta chains from one sample, sequenced in a study of cytomegalovirus exposure and HLA in healthy donors. TCRdb's copy holds only in-frame clones and misses some; the assay was immunoSEQ multiplex PCR. The data contain about 130,000 clones, around three quarters of them singletons. Material for sequencing was PBMCs. All receptors derive from a male donor in good health and CMV-seronegative. Each CDR3 is given with its conserved first and last residue. A D gene is named only where the DNA matches it firmly. Only some rows state a clone size, as once, few, many or a class for expanded clones.

clone size,V gene,D gene,J gene,CDR3 protein,CDR3 DNA
-,TRBV5-4,TRBD1,TRBJ1-2,CASSAGGQRYGYTF,TGTGCCAGCAGCGCAGGGGGACAGAGATATGGCTACACCTTC
-,TRBV15,TRBD1,TRBJ1-5,CATSRDGRGQGLPNQPQHF,TGTGCCACCAGCAGAGATGGCCGAGGACAGGGCCTCCCCAATCAGCCCCAGCATTTT
-,TRBV5-4,-,TRBJ1-6,CASSSQGNNSPLHF,TGTGCCAGCAGCTCCCAGGGGAATAATTCACCCCTCCACTTT
once,TRBV2,TRBD2,TRBJ2-5,CASSDRTSGGEYQETQYF,TGTGCCAGCAGTGATCGGACTAGCGGGGGAGAGTACCAAGAGACCCAGTACTTC
-,TRBV5-4,TRBD2,TRBJ2-1,CASSRTSGSYNEQFF,TGTGCCAGCAGCCGGACTAGCGGGAGCTACAATGAGCAGTTCTTC
-,TRBV4-3,TRBD1,TRBJ2-6,CASSQTGTASGANVLTF,TGCGCCAGCAGCCAAACCGGGACAGCCTCTGGGGCCAACGTCCTGACTTTC
once,TRBV5-1,-,TRBJ1-2,CASRVGSGTGGYTF,TGCGCCAGCAGAGTTGGGTCGGGGACTGGTGGCTACACCTTC
-,TRBV10-3,TRBD1,TRBJ2-4,CAITNGTGGIQYF,TGTGCCATTACGAACGGGACAGGGGGCATTCAGTACTTC
few,TRBV7-7,-,TRBJ2-6,CASSSPHKDSCSGANVLTF,TGTGCTAGCAGCTCCCCACATAAAGACAGCTGCTCTGGGGCCAACGTCCTGACTTTC
-,TRBV27,TRBD1,TRBJ2-7,CASSSSGTGGYEQYF,TGTGCCAGCAGCTCCAGCGGGACAGGGGGCTACGAGCAGTACTTC
-,TRBV5-1,-,TRBJ1-1,CASSLGGGETEAFF,TGCGCCAGCAGCTTGGGAGGGGGGGAGACTGAAGCTTTCTTT
-,TRBV5-6,-,TRBJ2-5,CASSYRDAQTQYF,TGTGCCAGCAGCTACAGGGATGCGCAGACCCAGTACTTC
-,TRBV6-1,-,TRBJ1-2,CASSGPGWGANYGYTF,TGTGCCAGCAGTGGCCCAGGTTGGGGGGCTAACTATGGCTACACCTTC
-,TRBV6-1,TRBD1,TRBJ1-1,CASRLQGWSTEAFF,TGTGCCAGCAGACTACAGGGGTGGAGCACTGAAGCTTTCTTT
-,TRBV18,-,TRBJ1-1,CASSPGQDKSEAFF,TGTGCCAGCTCACCGGGACAAGATAAGTCTGAAGCTTTCTTT
-,TRBV6-4,TRBD2,TRBJ2-1,CASSDVGGKYNEQFF,TGTGCCAGCAGTGACGTGGGAGGGAAGTACAATGAGCAGTTCTTC
few,TRBV7-2,TRBD1,TRBJ1-5,CASSWDRDQPQHF,TGTGCCAGCAGCTGGGACAGGGACCAGCCCCAGCATTTT
-,TRBV5-1,TRBD2,TRBJ2-5,CASSPGGQETQYF,TGCGCCAGCAGTCCGGGGGGTCAAGAGACCCAGTACTTC